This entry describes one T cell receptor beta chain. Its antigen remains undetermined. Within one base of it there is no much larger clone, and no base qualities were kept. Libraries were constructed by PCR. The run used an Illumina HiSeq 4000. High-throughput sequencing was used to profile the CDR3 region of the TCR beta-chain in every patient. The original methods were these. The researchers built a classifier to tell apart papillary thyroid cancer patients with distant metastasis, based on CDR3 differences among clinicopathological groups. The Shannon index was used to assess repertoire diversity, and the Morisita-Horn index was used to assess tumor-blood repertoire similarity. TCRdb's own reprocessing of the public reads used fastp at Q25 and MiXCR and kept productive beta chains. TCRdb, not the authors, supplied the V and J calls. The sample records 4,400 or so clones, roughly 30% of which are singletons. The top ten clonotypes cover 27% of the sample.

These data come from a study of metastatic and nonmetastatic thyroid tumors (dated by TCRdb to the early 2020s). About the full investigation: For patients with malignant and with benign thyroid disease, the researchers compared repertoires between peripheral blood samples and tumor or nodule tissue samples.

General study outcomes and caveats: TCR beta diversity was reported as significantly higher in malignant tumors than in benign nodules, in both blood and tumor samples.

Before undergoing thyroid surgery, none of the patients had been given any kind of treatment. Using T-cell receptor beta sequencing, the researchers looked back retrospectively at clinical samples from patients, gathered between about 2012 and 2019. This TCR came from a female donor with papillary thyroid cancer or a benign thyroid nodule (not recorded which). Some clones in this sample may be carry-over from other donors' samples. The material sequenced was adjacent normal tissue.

The nucleotide sequence reads TGCGCCAGCAGCTCAGGGGCGAGCTACGAGCAGTACTTC. This encodes CASSSGASYEQYF. The V and J segments used are TRBV5-1 and TRBJ2-7; TRBD1 could be the D gene, as 6 bases match. In the germline V gene, CDR1 corresponds to SGHRS and CDR2 to YFSETQ. The CDR3, cysteine through phenylalanine, is 13 amino acids long. Only the CDR3 DNA stays, 39 bases, in frame from base 1. Between the V and J ends, shortened by 3 bases and 3 bases respectively, the junction contains 10 bases.